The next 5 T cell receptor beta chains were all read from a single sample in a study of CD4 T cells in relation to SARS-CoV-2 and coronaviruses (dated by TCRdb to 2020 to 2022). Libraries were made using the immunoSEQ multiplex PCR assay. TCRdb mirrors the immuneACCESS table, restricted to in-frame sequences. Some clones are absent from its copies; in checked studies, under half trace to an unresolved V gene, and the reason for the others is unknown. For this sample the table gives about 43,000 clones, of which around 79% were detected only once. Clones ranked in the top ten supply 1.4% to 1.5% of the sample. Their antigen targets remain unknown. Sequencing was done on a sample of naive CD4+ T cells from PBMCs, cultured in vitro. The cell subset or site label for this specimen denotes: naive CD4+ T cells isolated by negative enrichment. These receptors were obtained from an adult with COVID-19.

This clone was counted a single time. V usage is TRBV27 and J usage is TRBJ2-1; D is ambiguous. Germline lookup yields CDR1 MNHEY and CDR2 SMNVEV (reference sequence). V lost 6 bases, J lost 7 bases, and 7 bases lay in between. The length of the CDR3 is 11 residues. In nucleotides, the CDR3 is TGTGCCAGCAGATTCTATAATGAGCAGTTCTTC. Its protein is CASRFYNEQFF.

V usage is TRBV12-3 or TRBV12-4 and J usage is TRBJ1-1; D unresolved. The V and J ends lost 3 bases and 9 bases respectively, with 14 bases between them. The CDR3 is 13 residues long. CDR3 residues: CASSFREPLKAFF. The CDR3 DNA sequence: TGTGCCAGCAGTTTCCGGGAGCCTCTGAAAGCTTTCTTT.

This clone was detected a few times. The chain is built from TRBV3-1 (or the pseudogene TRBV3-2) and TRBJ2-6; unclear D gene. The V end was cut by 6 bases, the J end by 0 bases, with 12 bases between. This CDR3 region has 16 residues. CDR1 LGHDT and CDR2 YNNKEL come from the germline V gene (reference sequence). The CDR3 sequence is CASSLGVNSGANVLTF. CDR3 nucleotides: TGTGCCAGCAGTCTAGGTGTCAACTCTGGGGCCAACGTCCTGACTTTC.

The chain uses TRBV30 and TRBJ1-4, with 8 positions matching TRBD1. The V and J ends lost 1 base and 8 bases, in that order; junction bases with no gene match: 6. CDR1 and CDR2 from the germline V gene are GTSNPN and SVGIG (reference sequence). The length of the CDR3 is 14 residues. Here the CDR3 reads CAWSETGVREKLFF. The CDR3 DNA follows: TGTGCCTGGAGTGAGACAGGGGTGCGAGAAAAACTGTTTTTT.

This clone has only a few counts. DNA of the CDR3: TGTGCCTGGAGTTTACGGGAGACCCAGTACTTC. Protein product: CAWSLRETQYF. This chain joins TRBV30 and TRBJ2-5; the D is unclear. From germline, CDR1 is GTSNPN and CDR2 SVGIG (reference sequence). V shed 2 bases and J shed 5 bases, with 6 bases lying between them. The CDR3 runs to 11 residues.